One and the same sample provided the 29 T cell receptor beta chains below, sequenced in a study of Tregs in tolerant kidney transplant recipients (dated by TCRdb to the late 2010s). Receptor libraries were prepared by the immunoSEQ multiplex PCR assay. In its TCRdb copy, this immuneACCESS table keeps in-frame sequences only and misses some clones. Where compared with another copy, unresolved V genes explain less than half of these, and the others have no known cause. The table for this sample lists 20,000 to 25,000 clones; more than 65% of them were counted only once. Roughly 23% of the sample comes from the top ten. Taken with the paper, the label for time point translates to: 6 months after combined kidney and bone marrow transplant. The transplants used related donors along with nonmyeloablative bone marrow transplantation, and in the human trials mixed chimerism was transient. The material sequenced was CD8+ T cells from blood (PBMCs), taken 6 months after the transplant. These receptors all stem from a human patient who received a combined kidney and bone marrow transplant. Some T cells may have been brought in with the graft after a transplant.

V gene TRBV4-1 combines with J gene TRBJ1-5; TRBD1 agrees at 7 bases. The CDR3 is made up of 16 amino acids. Germline loops: CDR1 MGHRA, CDR2 YSYEKL. The V segment lost 0 bases and the J segment 7 bases; nucleotides outside the gene matches: 9. The CDR3 sequence: CASSQDLGRGMQPQHF. CDR3 DNA sequence: TGCGCCAGCAGCCAAGATCTGGGCAGGGGGATGCAGCCCCAGCATTTT.

V gene TRBV4-3 combines with J gene TRBJ2-7; 8 nucleotides agree with TRBD1. The CDR3 runs to 15 residues. From germline, CDR1 is LGHNA and CDR2 YSLEER. J lost 5 bases, V lost 3 bases, and 9 bases had no gene match. The CDR3 sequence: CASSHYGQGFDEQYF. The DNA of the CDR3 is TGCGCCAGCAGCCACTATGGACAGGGTTTCGACGAGCAGTACTTC.

This chain uses TRBV5-5 with TRBJ1-2; D unresolved. V lost 3 bases and J lost 0, with 12 bases in between. Germline lookup yields CDR1 SGHKS and CDR2 YYEKEE (reference sequence). The CDR3 consists of 15 residues. CDR3 sequence reads: CASSCCLATNYGYTF. CDR3 DNA sequence: TGTGCCAGCAGCTGTTGCTTAGCCACTAACTATGGCTACACCTTC. The full variable domain, rest sourced from reference TRBV5-5 and TRBJ1-2, is DAGVTQSPTHLIKTRGQQVTLRCSPISGHKSVSWYQQVLGQGPQFIFQYYEKEERGRGNFPDRFSARQFPNYSSELNVNALLLGDSALYLCASSCCLATNYGYTFGSGTRLTVV.

The chain carries TRBV6-1 and TRBJ2-7; a possible D gene is TRBD1 (5 bases). The germline gives CDR1 MNHNS, CDR2 SASEGT. V dropped 0 bases and J dropped 4 bases, with 13 bases sitting between them. The CDR3 totals 15 residues. The CDR3 DNA reads as TGTGCCAGCAGTGAAGCAAACAGGTTCCTGTACGAGCAGTACTTC. Translated, it gives CASSEANRFLYEQYF.

The chain carries TRBV5-1 and TRBJ2-3; maybe TRBD2 (6 bases). CDR1 and CDR2 (germline): SGHRS, YFSETQ. Trimming took off 3 bases at V and 3 bases at J, with 20 bases between the two ends. The CDR3 covers 17 residues. The CDR3 DNA follows: TGCGCCAGCAGCTCTGCGATAGCGGTCCGAGGGACAGATACGCAGTATTTT. Translation gives CASSSAIAVRGTDTQYF.

The table lists this clone with a few counts. This chain connects TRBV11-2 to TRBJ1-2, with 9 bases fitting TRBD1. This CDR3 comprises 16 residues. Germline CDR1 is SGHAT and CDR2 is FQNNGV. Trimming cost V 5 bases and J 4 bases; bases outside gene matches: 11. The DNA of the CDR3 is TGTGCCAGCAGCGATAACCAAGGACAGGGGATCTATGGCTACACCTTC. This sequence encodes CASSDNQGQGIYGYTF.

The chain is built from TRBV7-3 and TRBJ1-1; the D is unclear. CDR1 SGHTA and CDR2 FQGTGA come from the germline V gene. Trimming cost V 0 bases and J 7 bases, with 9 bases left between them. The CDR3 has 13 residues. In nucleotides, the CDR3 is TGTGCCAGCAGCTTAACGGGCCTACGTGAAGCTTTCTTT. Its protein is CASSLTGLREAFF.

In its sample, this clone was seen once. V and J are TRBV29-1 and TRBJ2-1; a possible D gene is TRBD1 (6 bases). V was pared by 1 base and J by 6 bases, with 13 bases between. The CDR3 sequence is 14 residues long. Germline V gene data show CDR1 as SQVTM and CDR2 as ANQGSEA. The CDR3 DNA follows: TGCAGCGTTGAAGCAGGGGACCTTTCCAATGAGCAGTTCTTC. Translated, it gives CSVEAGDLSNEQFF.

The V call is TRBV5-1, the J call TRBJ2-3, with TRBD1 as a possible D gene (5 bases). V dropped 4 bases and J dropped 3 bases, with 15 bases sitting between them. CDR3 length: 15 residues. The germline V gene has CDR1 SGHRS and CDR2 YFSETQ. The CDR3 loop is CASSPDVRGTDTQYF. Here the CDR3 DNA reads TGCGCCAGCAGCCCCGACGTTAGGGGAACAGATACGCAGTATTTT.

The J gene is TRBJ2-1, the V gene TRBV4-1; 7 positions agree with TRBD2. V gave up 8 bases and J gave up 5 bases; unmatched junction bases: 3. Germline CDR1 MGHRA, CDR2 YSYEKL. The CDR3 extends over 12 amino acids. CDR3 amino acids: CASGGVNNEQFF. The CDR3 coding sequence is TGCGCCAGCGGGGGGGTTAACAATGAGCAGTTCTTC.

The chain uses TRBV13 and TRBJ2-1; no clear D gene. CDR3 length: 15 amino acids. V lost 5 bases to trimming and J lost 8 bases, with 19 bases between them. From germline, CDR1 is PRHDT and CDR2 FYEKMQ (reference sequence). CDR3 residues: CASSQAPPPLDEQFF. The CDR3 DNA sequence: TGTGCCAGCAGCCAAGCGCCTCCTCCTTTGGATGAGCAGTTCTTC.

The rearrangement uses TRBV7-2 and TRBJ2-7; maybe TRBD1 (6 bases). V was shortened by 1 base and J by 4 bases, with 8 bases between the two germline ends. This CDR3 spans 13 amino acids. Per germline, CDR1 SGHTA and CDR2 FQGNSA. The CDR3 sequence: CASSLGTVYEQYF. As DNA, the CDR3 is TGTGCCAGCAGCTTAGGGACAGTTTACGAGCAGTACTTC.

This rearrangement joins TRBV9 to TRBJ1-1; TRBD1 is a possible D gene (6 bases). V was shortened by 0 bases and J by 8 bases, with 14 bases between the two germline ends. Per the germline V gene, CDR1 is SGDLS and CDR2 is YYNGEE. The CDR3 has 14 amino acids. Written as DNA, the CDR3 is TGTGCCAGCAGCGTAGTGGTACAGGGAGCCGAAGCTTTCTTT. The encoded protein is CASSVVVQGAEAFF. Drawing the rest from reference TRBV9 and TRBJ1-1, the complete variable domain is DSGVTQTPKHLITATGQRVTLRCSPRSGDLSVYWYQQSLDQGLQFLIQYYNGEERAKGNILERFSAQQFPDLHSELNLSSLELGDSALYFCASSVVVQGAEAFFGQGTRLTVV.

The J gene is TRBJ2-5, the V gene TRBV13, with a weak D call TRBD1 (6 bases). Trimming left V 6 bases short and J 2 bases short, with 22 bases between. The CDR3 has 17 residues. Germline V CDR1 and CDR2: PRHDT, FYEKMQ (reference sequence). The CDR3 loop is CASSRASGTPLQETQYF. CDR3 nucleotide sequence: TGTGCCAGCAGTCGAGCTTCCGGGACACCGTTACAAGAGACCCAGTACTTC.

This chain links TRBV5-4 with TRBJ1-2; D might be TRBD1 (6 bases). The CDR3 loop spans 14 amino acids. Germline lookup yields CDR1 SGHNT and CDR2 YYREEE (reference sequence). Trimming left V 2 bases short and J 4 bases short, with 12 bases between. The CDR3 protein is CASSLDQGSYGYTF. Here the CDR3 DNA reads TGTGCCAGCAGCTTAGACCAGGGGTCCTATGGCTACACCTTC.

The CDR3 nucleotides are TGCGCCAGCAGCCAAGGTGTAGGGGACACTGAAGCTTTCTTT. Its protein is CASSQGVGDTEAFF. The chain uses TRBV4-1 and TRBJ1-1, with a possible D match to TRBD1 (5 bases). Trimming shortened V by 1 base and J by 3 bases, and 9 bases separated the two germline ends. Germline CDR1 MGHRA, CDR2 YSYEKL. This CDR3 has 14 residues.

A word on this clone: Other DNA sequences within the sample encode an identical CDR3. The chain employs TRBV11-2 and TRBJ1-6; D is unclear. This CDR3 is built from 17 residues. The ends were cut back, 5 bases at V and 0 bases at J, with 14 bases in the middle. CDR1 is SGHAT and CDR2 is FQNNGV in the germline V gene. The CDR3 DNA reads TGTGCCAGCAGCACGGGGTGGGAGAGCTCCTATAATTCACCCCTCCACTTT. It is translated as CASSTGWESSYNSPLHF.

The chain recombines TRBV7-2 with TRBJ2-1; 9 bases match TRBD2. Germline V gene sequence: CDR1 SGHTA, CDR2 FQGNSA. This CDR3 comprises 18 residues. V lost 1 base to trimming and J lost 4 bases; unmatched junction nucleotides: 11. The CDR3 nucleotides are TGTGCCAGCAGCTTAGGGTTGGGGCGGACTAGCGTTTACAATGAGCAGTTCTTC. This sequence encodes CASSLGLGRTSVYNEQFF.

This clone was found once. Other DNA variants within this sample encode the same CDR3. The chain joins TRBV4-3 to TRBJ1-1, with TRBD1 matching over 9 bases. Unmatched junction bases numbered 7, after V lost 0 bases and J lost 8 bases. CDR1 and CDR2 (germline): LGHNA, YSLEER. The length of the CDR3 is 15 residues. Written as DNA, the CDR3 is TGCGCCAGCAGCCAAGAAACAGGGGGCGCGTCAGAAGCTTTCTTT. It specifies CASSQETGGASEAFF.

This clone is large. The same CDR3 arises from other DNA sequences in this sample as well. CDR3 nucleotides: TGTGCCAGCAGCTTAGATCAGGGGCCGGGAGGCTACACCTTC. It translates to CASSLDQGPGGYTF. V is TRBV7-9 and J is TRBJ1-2, with D possibly being TRBD1 (6 bases). CDR1 and CDR2 from the germline V gene are SEHNR and FQNEAQ (reference sequence). The ends were cut back, 1 base at V and 8 bases at J, with 14 bases in the middle. The CDR3 is 14 residues long.

The chain couples TRBV5-8 to TRBJ2-5; D might be TRBD2 (6 bases). Germline V CDR1 and CDR2: SGHTS, YDEGEE. The germline V and J ends were trimmed by 6 bases and 2 bases, with 17 bases remaining between them. The CDR3 loop spans 15 amino acids. CDR3 nucleotides: TGTGCCAGCACCCTGGGAGCGGGCGATCAAGAGACCCAGTACTTC. This codes for CASTLGAGDQETQYF.

This clone was detected only a few times. The chain has TRBV10-1 and TRBJ1-1; D is possibly TRBD1 (5 bases). This CDR3 is 12 amino acids long. Trimming pared 4 bases from V and 4 bases from J, leaving 7 bases between. Germline V lookup: CDR1 WNHNN, CDR2 SYGVQD (reference sequence). The CDR3 here is CASSVQGTEAFF. The CDR3 DNA reads TGCGCCAGCAGTGTCCAGGGCACTGAAGCTTTCTTT.

In the case of this clone: This sample also contains other DNA sequences that code for the same CDR3. The gene calls are TRBV27 and TRBJ2-7, with D possibly TRBD1 on 5 matching bases. V lost 3 bases and J lost 2, with 11 bases in between. Germline V lookup: CDR1 MNHEY, CDR2 SMNVEV (reference sequence). The CDR3 is made up of 14 amino acids. In DNA form, the CDR3 reads TGTGCCAGCAGTTTCGCAGGGCAGACCTACGAGCAGTACTTC. Its translation: CASSFAGQTYEQYF.

The rearrangement uses TRBV7-2 and TRBJ2-7, with 10 bases fitting TRBD2. Per the germline V gene, CDR1 is SGHTA and CDR2 is FQGNSA. Trimming at V came to 1 base and at J to 0 bases, leaving 9 bases not matched to a gene. There are 18 residues in the CDR3. CDR3 region: CASSLGTGLAKSSYEQYF. The CDR3 nucleotides are TGTGCCAGCAGCTTAGGAACGGGACTAGCGAAGAGCTCCTACGAGCAGTACTTC.

This chain connects TRBV11-2 to TRBJ1-1; D gene unclear. Germline values: CDR1 SGHAT, CDR2 FQNNGV. Trimming left V 4 bases short and J 8 bases short, with 11 bases between. The CDR3 is made up of 12 amino acids. CDR3 nucleotides: TGTGCCAGCAGCTCTCCGGGTGTAGAAGCTTTCTTT. The encoded protein is CASSSPGVEAFF.

The rearrangement links TRBV29-1 to TRBJ2-7; D might be TRBD2 (6 bases). Germline CDR1 reads SQVTM; CDR2 reads ANQGSEA. V shed 2 bases and J shed 3 bases, with 11 bases lying between them. This CDR3 has 13 residues. The chain's CDR3 is CSVERDSGYEQYF. CDR3 nucleotides: TGCAGCGTTGAAAGGGACTCGGGCTACGAGCAGTACTTC.

In its sample, this clone ranks as medium-sized (0.01 to 0.1%). V gene TRBV6-6 combines with J gene TRBJ2-1; TRBD2 matches 8 bases. The CDR3 is 12 residues long. CDR1 is MNHNY and CDR2 is SVGAGI in the germline V gene (reference sequence). Trimming at V came to 10 bases and at J to 6 bases, leaving 5 bases not matched to a gene. The CDR3 here is CATMGLGNEQFF. As DNA, the CDR3 is TGTGCCACCATGGGACTAGGCAATGAGCAGTTCTTC.

The V call is TRBV5-5, the J call TRBJ1-2, with 7 bases lining up with TRBD1. CDR1 is SGHKS and CDR2 is YYEKEE in the germline V gene (reference sequence). This CDR3 region has 15 residues. J lost 2 bases, V lost 1 base, and 5 bases had no gene match. The CDR3 loop is CASSLTTGNNYGYTF. In DNA, the CDR3 is TGTGCCAGCAGCTTGACGACAGGGAACAACTATGGCTACACCTTC.

This chain connects TRBV7-9 to TRBJ1-2, with TRBD1 matching over 9 bases. V lost 2 bases, J lost 2 bases, and 9 bases stayed unmatched. CDR1 is SEHNR, CDR2 FQNEAQ, per germline (reference sequence). There are 17 residues in the CDR3. This chain's CDR3 is CASSLPPGQGSNYGYTF. In nucleotides, the CDR3 is TGTGCCAGCAGCTTACCACCGGGACAGGGTTCCAACTATGGCTACACCTTC.